The 7 T cell receptor beta chains reported below all come from one sample, sequenced in a study of OX40 agonist ivuxolimab in advanced cancers. This table comes from immunoSEQ multiplex PCR, and its TCRdb copy is limited to in-frame clones, with some not included. The repertoire consists of fewer than 30,000 clones, with around 85% occurring once and the leading ten covering less than 30%. Sequencing was performed on CD4+ or CD8+ T cells sorted from blood, taken in a trial of the OX40 agonist ivuxolimab. The origin of the receptors is an adult with an advanced solid tumor such as melanoma, head and neck, liver or kidney cancer.

The chain uses TRBV2 and TRBJ2-5; no clear D gene. Germline lookup yields CDR1 SNHLY and CDR2 FYNNEI. The CDR3 has 15 amino acids. The V gene lost 5 bases and the J gene lost 0 bases, with 13 bases spanning the gap. The DNA of the CDR3 is TGTGCCAGCAGTAAGAGCGTTGGGTACCAAGAGACCCAGTACTTC. Translated, it gives CASSKSVGYQETQYF.

The count of this clone is one. The chain carries TRBV6-5 and TRBJ1-5; D gene unclear. Germline V gives CDR1 MNHEY, CDR2 SVGAGI. Trimming shortened V by 0 bases and J by 2 bases, and 5 bases separated the two germline ends. CDR3 length equals 14 residues. The CDR3 loop reads CASSYSPGNQPQHF. The DNA for the CDR3 is TGTGCCAGCAGTTACTCGCCAGGCAATCAGCCCCAGCATTTT.

The chain combines TRBV9 with TRBJ2-1; D is unresolved. Germline V gene data show CDR1 as SGDLS and CDR2 as YYNGEE. V lost 0 bases, J lost 6 bases, and 7 bases lay in between. The CDR3 loop spans 13 amino acids. CDR3 amino acids: CASSVAQINEQFF. CDR3 in DNA: TGTGCCAGCAGCGTAGCTCAGATCAATGAGCAGTTCTTC. Full variable domain (rest looked up from reference TRBV9 and TRBJ2-1): DSGVTQTPKHLITATGQRVTLRCSPRSGDLSVYWYQQSLDQGLQFLIQYYNGEERAKGNILERFSAQQFPDLHSELNLSSLELGDSALYFCASSVAQINEQFFGPGTRLTVL.

This clone was seen a single time. The chain recombines TRBV4-3 with TRBJ2-7, with a possible D match to TRBD2 (6 bases). This CDR3 is 15 amino acids long. Trimming cost V 0 bases and J 2 bases, with 11 bases left between them. CDR1 and CDR2 from the germline V gene are LGHNA and YSLEER. The CDR3 DNA sequence: TGCGCCAGCAGCCAAGATACGGGGGAACCCTACGAGCAGTACTTC. This encodes CASSQDTGEPYEQYF.

The chain is built from TRBV4-2 and TRBJ2-3; 10 bases are shared with TRBD2. Germline CDR1 reads LGHNA; CDR2 reads YNFKEQ. V lost 3 bases to trimming and J lost 6 bases; unmatched junction nucleotides: 9. The CDR3 totals 16 residues. The CDR3 sequence is CASSQPSGSSPDTQYF. DNA of the CDR3: TGTGCCAGCAGCCAGCCTAGCGGGAGTTCCCCCGATACGCAGTATTTT.

The chain joins TRBV4-3 to TRBJ2-7; 8 bases line up with TRBD2. CDR1 is LGHNA and CDR2 is YSLEER in the germline V gene. CDR3 length: 16 residues. Trimming removed 0 bases from V and 4 bases from J; junction bases left unmatched: 8. CDR3 in DNA: TGCGCCAGCAGCCAAGATCGCCTAGCGGGCTCTTACGAGCAGTACTTC. Residues: CASSQDRLAGSYEQYF.

The count of this clone is one. The rearrangement uses TRBV7-3 and TRBJ2-6, with D hard to call. This CDR3 contains 16 residues. Germline CDR1 and CDR2: SGHTA and FQGTGA. V lost 4 bases to trimming and J lost 4 bases, with 14 bases between them. CDR3 sequence: CASSSNTLEGANVLTF. The DNA for the CDR3 is TGTGCCAGCAGCTCTAATACGCTAGAAGGGGCCAACGTCCTGACTTTC.